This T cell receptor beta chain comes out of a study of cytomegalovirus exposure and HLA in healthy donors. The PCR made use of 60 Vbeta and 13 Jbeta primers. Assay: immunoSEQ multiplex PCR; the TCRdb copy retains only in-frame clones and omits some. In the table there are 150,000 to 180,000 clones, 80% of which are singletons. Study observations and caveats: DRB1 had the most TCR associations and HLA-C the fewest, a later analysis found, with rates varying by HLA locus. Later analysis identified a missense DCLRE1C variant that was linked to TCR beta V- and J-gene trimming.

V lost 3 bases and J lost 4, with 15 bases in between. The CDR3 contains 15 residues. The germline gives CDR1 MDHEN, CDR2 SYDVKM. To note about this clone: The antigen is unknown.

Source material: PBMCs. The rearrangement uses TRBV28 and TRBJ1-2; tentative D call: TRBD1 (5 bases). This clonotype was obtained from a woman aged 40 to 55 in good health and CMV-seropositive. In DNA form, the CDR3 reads TGTGCCAGCAGTTTTGGAGGGACGGGGCCCTATGGCTACACCTTC. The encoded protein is CASSFGGTGPYGYTF.